The subject of this entry is one T cell receptor (beta chain). This entry comes from a study of blood T cell repertoires in COVID-19. Study context: PBMCs, B-cell-depleted T cells, or T cells provided the cDNA or gDNA that made up the material.

Authors' data handling: It was from reference gene primer amplification that nucleated cell counts were estimated. Here immunoSEQ multiplex PCR was the method, and the copy in TCRdb shows in-frame clones only, minus some. Clone size and V and J calls were adopted from that table, with D and trimming inferred from the DNA. The sample holds a few hundred thousand clones, about 93% seen once. The sequence came from a woman aged 25-40 years with COVID-19, enrolled during active disease. The material sequenced was peripheral blood.

CDR3 DNA: TGTGCCAGCAGTGACGACAGGGACTACGAGCAGTACTTC. The encoded protein is CASSDDRDYEQYF. The rearrangement joins TRBV2 to TRBJ2-7; 7 bases fit TRBD1. J gave up 3 bases and V 3 bases, and 2 bases lay outside the gene matches. This CDR3 region has 13 residues. Germline lookup yields CDR1 SNHLY and CDR2 FYNNEI.